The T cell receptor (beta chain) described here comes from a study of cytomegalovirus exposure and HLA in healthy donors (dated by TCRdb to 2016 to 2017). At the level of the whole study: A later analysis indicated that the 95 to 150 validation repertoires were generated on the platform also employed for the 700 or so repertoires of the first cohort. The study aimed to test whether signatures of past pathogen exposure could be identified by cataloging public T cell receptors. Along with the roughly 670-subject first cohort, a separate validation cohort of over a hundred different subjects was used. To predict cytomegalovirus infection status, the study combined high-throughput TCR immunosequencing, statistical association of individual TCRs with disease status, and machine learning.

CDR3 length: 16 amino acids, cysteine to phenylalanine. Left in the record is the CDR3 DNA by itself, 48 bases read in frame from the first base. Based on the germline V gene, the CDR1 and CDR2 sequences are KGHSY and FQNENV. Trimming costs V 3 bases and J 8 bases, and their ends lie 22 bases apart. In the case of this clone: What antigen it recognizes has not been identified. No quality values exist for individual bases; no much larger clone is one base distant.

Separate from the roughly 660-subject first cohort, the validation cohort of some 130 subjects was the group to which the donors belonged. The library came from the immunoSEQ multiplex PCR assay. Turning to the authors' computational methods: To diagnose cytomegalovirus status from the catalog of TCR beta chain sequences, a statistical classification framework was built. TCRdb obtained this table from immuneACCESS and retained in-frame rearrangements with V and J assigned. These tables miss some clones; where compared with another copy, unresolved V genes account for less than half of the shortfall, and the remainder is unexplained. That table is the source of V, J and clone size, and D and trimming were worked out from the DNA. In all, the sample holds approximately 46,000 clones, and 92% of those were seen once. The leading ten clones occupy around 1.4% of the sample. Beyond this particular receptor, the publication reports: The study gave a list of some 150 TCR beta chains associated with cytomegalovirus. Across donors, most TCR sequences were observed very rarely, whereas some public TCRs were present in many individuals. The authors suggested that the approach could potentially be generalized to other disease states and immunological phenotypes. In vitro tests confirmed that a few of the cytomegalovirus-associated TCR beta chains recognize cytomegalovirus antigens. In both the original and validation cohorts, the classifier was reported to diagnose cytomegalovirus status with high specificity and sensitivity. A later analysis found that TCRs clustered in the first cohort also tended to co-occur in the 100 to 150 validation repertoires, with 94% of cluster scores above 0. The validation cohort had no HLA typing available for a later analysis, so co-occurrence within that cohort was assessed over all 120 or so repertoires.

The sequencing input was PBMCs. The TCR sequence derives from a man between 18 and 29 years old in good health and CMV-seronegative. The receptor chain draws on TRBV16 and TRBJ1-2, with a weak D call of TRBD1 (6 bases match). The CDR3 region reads CASSHNRDTLLGGYTF. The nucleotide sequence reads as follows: TGTGCCAGCAGCCACAACAGGGACACTCTTTTGGGAGGCTACACCTTC. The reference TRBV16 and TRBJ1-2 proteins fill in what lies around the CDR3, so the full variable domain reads GEEVAQTPKHLVRGEGQKAKLYCAPIKGHSYVFWYQQVLKNEFKFLISFQNENVFDETGMPKERFSAKCLPNSPCSLEIQATKLEDSAVYFCASSHNRDTLLGGYTFGSGTRLTVV.